This T cell receptor (beta chain) comes out of a study of somatic mutations in cytotoxic T cells in rheumatoid arthritis. The study's findings and limits: Clonality measured in CD8+ T cells did not differ significantly between rheumatoid arthritis patients and age-matched healthy controls.

Positively selected by magnetic beads, CD4+ and CD8+ cells were purity-checked by flow cytometry. Germline V gives CDR1 LNHDA, CDR2 SQIVND (reference sequence). There are 14 residues in the CDR3. Trimming cost V 3 bases and J 5 bases, with 13 bases left between them. The protocol was immunoSEQ multiplex PCR, while the TCRdb copy is restricted to in-frame clones and leaves out a portion. The data contain just over 30,000 clones, 75% to 85% of them singletons. Points on this clone: Its matching antigen is unknown.

The receptor was derived from an adult with rheumatoid arthritis. V and J are TRBV19 and TRBJ1-2; no firm D call. The sample taken for sequencing was CD8+ T cells sorted from blood. CDR3 loop: CASSIPLGGYGYTF. CDR3 DNA sequence: TGTGCCAGTAGTATCCCGCTAGGAGGGTATGGCTACACCTTC.